The 27 T cell receptor beta chains in this list originate from one sample, sequenced in a study of neurological immune-mediated disorders. TCRdb processed the 5' RACE reads anew with MiXCR; each CDR3 protein has one entry. The repertoire holds around 31,000 distinct CDR3 sequences, with less than 5% as singletons. The sample taken for sequencing was CD4+ T cells from blood. All receptors come from a woman aged 40 to 50 in good health.

The sample holds many counts of this clonotype. The V call is TRBV4-1, the J call TRBJ2-1; D gene ambiguous. This CDR3 region has 16 residues. V was cut by 0 bases and J by 2 bases, with 11 bases left in between. CDR1 and CDR2 (germline): MGHRA, YSYEKL. CDR3 sequence: CASSQESADTYNEQFF. The CDR3 DNA follows: TGCGCCAGCAGCCAAGAATCTGCGGATACCTACAATGAGCAGTTCTTC.

In its sample, this clonotype was seen many times. The genes are TRBV6-1 and TRBJ2-2; D gene uncertain. V gave up 1 base and J gave up 2 bases, with 17 bases separating them. CDR3 length: 18 amino acids. CDR1 and CDR2 from the germline V gene are MNHNS and SASEGT. The CDR3 spells CASSEGLDGFFNTGELFF. The CDR3 DNA sequence: TGTGCCAGCAGTGAAGGGCTCGACGGATTTTTTAACACCGGGGAGCTGTTTTTT.

This clonotype was observed at least ten times. The J gene is TRBJ2-7, the V gene TRBV20-1; D may be TRBD2 (5 bases). CDR3 length: 13 residues. Per the germline V gene, CDR1 is DFQATT and CDR2 is SNEGSKA (reference sequence). The V end was cut by 3 bases, the J end by 7 bases, with 16 bases between. The CDR3 spells CSARGDGLHEQYF. CDR3 DNA: TGCAGTGCTAGGGGAGATGGCCTACATGAGCAGTACTTC.

This clonotype was seen ten or more times. A junction boundary mismatches the germline segment, possibly from a read error. The chain combines TRBV9 with TRBJ2-2, with 8 bases matching TRBD1. The V gene's germline CDR1 is SGDLS and CDR2 YYNGEE. This CDR3 has 16 amino acids. Here the CDR3 reads CTSTDRDRTLGGELFF. Written as DNA, the CDR3 is TGTACCAGCACCGACCGGGACAGGACTTTAGGCGGGGAGCTGTTTTTT.

This clonotype was counted many times. V gene TRBV7-2 combines with J gene TRBJ1-5; no firm D call. CDR1 SGHTA and CDR2 FQGNSA come from the germline V gene. The CDR3 runs to 14 residues. Trimming cost V 5 bases and J 7 bases, with 15 bases left between them. In DNA form, the CDR3 reads TGTGCCAGCAGCCCCAACCCAGTACAACAGCCCCAGCATTTT. Protein sequence: CASSPNPVQQPQHF. Full variable domain (missing parts from reference TRBV7-2 and TRBJ1-5): GAGVSQSPSNKVTEKGKDVELRCDPISGHTALYWYRQSLGQGLEFLIYFQGNSAPDKSGLPSDRFSAERTGGSVSTLTIQRTQQEDSAVYLCASSPNPVQQPQHFGDGTRLSIL.

Many counts were recorded for this clonotype. The chain employs TRBV5-1 and TRBJ2-3; 7 bases line up with TRBD1. J lost 2 bases, V lost 0 bases, and 3 bases had no gene match. Germline loops: CDR1 SGHRS, CDR2 YFSETQ. The CDR3 runs to 15 residues. The CDR3 region is CASSLDGTATDTQYF. The CDR3, as DNA: TGCGCCAGCAGCTTGGATGGGACAGCCACAGATACGCAGTATTTT.

This clonotype was observed many times. The DNA for the CDR3 is TGTGCCAGCATTAGGTCGGCTGGGGCCAACGTCCTGACTTTC. The encoded protein is CASIRSAGANVLTF. The rearrangement uses TRBV2 and TRBJ2-6; D unclear. V was pared by 7 bases and J by 2 bases, with 9 bases between. Germline CDR1 SNHLY, CDR2 FYNNEI. The CDR3 extends over 14 amino acids.

This clonotype was picked up many times. This chain links TRBV10-3 with TRBJ2-7; tentatively, D is TRBD2 (7 bases). Trimming removed 0 bases at V and 5 bases at J, with 11 bases between. The CDR3 spans 14 residues. Germline V CDR1 and CDR2: ENHRY, SYGVKD. Here the CDR3 reads CAISESGGADEQYF. The CDR3 DNA reads TGTGCCATCAGTGAGTCGGGGGGGGCTGACGAGCAGTACTTC.

This clonotype showed up many times. V usage is TRBV5-1 and J usage is TRBJ2-7; perhaps TRBD1 as D (6 bases). Between the trimmed V and J ends, which lost 1 base and 3 bases, there was a span of 14 bases. The germline gives CDR1 SGHRS, CDR2 YFSETQ. This CDR3 is built from 15 residues. The CDR3 nucleotides read TGCGCCAGCAGCTTGTCTCAGGGGCGACTCTACGAGCAGTACTTC. This translates into CASSLSQGRLYEQYF.

The sample holds many counts of this clonotype. The chain uses TRBV20-1 and TRBJ2-1; D not resolved. Trimming pared 8 bases from V and 6 bases from J, leaving 26 bases between. The CDR3 totals 16 residues. The germline CDR1 and CDR2 sequences are DFQATT and SNEGSKA (reference sequence). CDR3 protein: CSRSRRGVTGSNEQFF. CDR3 bases: TGCAGTCGATCCCGACGTGGGGTAACGGGTTCCAATGAGCAGTTCTTC.

The sample holds many counts of this clonotype. The chain uses TRBV29-1 and TRBJ2-1; 10 bases fit TRBD2. Germline V lookup: CDR1 SQVTM, CDR2 ANQGSEA. The ends lost 1 base at V and 6 bases at J; junction bases unmatched: 9. CDR3 length: 16 residues. CDR3 DNA sequence: TGCAGCGTTGAAGGAGTTAGCGGGGGGCCTACCAATGAGCAGTTCTTC. It is translated as CSVEGVSGGPTNEQFF.

This clonotype was detected ten times or more. The chain has TRBV10-3 and TRBJ2-2; 12 bases fit TRBD2. The CDR3 totals 16 residues. The V segment lost 8 bases and the J segment 6 bases; nucleotides outside the gene matches: 10. Germline CDR1 is ENHRY and CDR2 is SYGVKD. Written as DNA, the CDR3 is TGTGCCATCGCAGGACTAGCGGGGCGGGTGGCCGGGGAGCTGTTTTTT. Amino acids: CAIAGLAGRVAGELFF.

In its sample, this clonotype was seen many times. The CDR3 DNA reads TGTGCCAGCAGTGGTGGCAATGAGCAGTTCTTC. This translates into CASSGGNEQFF. The chain uses TRBV2 and TRBJ2-1; D call uncertain. Germline V gives CDR1 SNHLY, CDR2 FYNNEI. The V and J ends lost 4 bases and 6 bases respectively, with 4 bases between them. The CDR3 sequence is 11 residues long.

At least ten counts were recorded for this clonotype. The rearrangement links TRBV7-9 to TRBJ2-5, with 11 bases matching TRBD2. This CDR3 contains 16 residues. Per the germline V gene, CDR1 is SEHNR and CDR2 is FQNEAQ (reference sequence). The ends lost 0 bases at V and 2 bases at J; junction bases unmatched: 2. The CDR3 is CASSLALAGGQETQYF. The DNA of the CDR3 is TGTGCCAGCAGCTTAGCTCTAGCGGGGGGTCAAGAGACCCAGTACTTC.

The table lists this clonotype with many counts. The chain joins TRBV9 to TRBJ1-1, with TRBD1 as a possible D gene (5 bases). The CDR3 totals 15 residues. Trimming took off 4 bases at V and 0 bases at J, with 13 bases between the two ends. Germline CDR1 SGDLS, CDR2 YYNGEE. CDR3 DNA: TGTGCCAGCAGCCCCGGGGGGGGAATGAACACTGAAGCTTTCTTT. Translation gives CASSPGGGMNTEAFF.

This clonotype was counted many times. The chain carries TRBV5-1 and TRBJ1-6; D is perhaps TRBD1 (6 bases). This CDR3 spans 14 amino acids. Trimming left V 2 bases short and J 8 bases short, with 11 bases between. CDR1 is SGHRS and CDR2 is YFSETQ in the germline V gene. CDR3 residues: CASSFPDSDSPLHF. Here the CDR3 DNA reads TGCGCCAGCAGCTTCCCGGACAGCGATTCACCCCTCCACTTT.

This clonotype was detected ten times or more. The V call is TRBV6-5, the J call TRBJ2-1, with TRBD2 matching over 7 bases. J lost 4 bases, V lost 0 bases, and 9 bases had no gene match. CDR3 size: 17 residues. Germline V gene lookup returns CDR1 MNHEY and CDR2 SVGAGI. As DNA, the CDR3 is TGTGCCAGCAGTTACTCGATCCTAGCGGTTCCTTACAATGAGCAGTTCTTC. Translated, it gives CASSYSILAVPYNEQFF.

This clonotype showed up many times. The chain recombines TRBV5-1 with TRBJ1-3; D perhaps matches TRBD1 (5 bases). Germline values: CDR1 SGHRS, CDR2 YFSETQ. V gave up 0 bases and J gave up 2 bases, with 12 bases separating them. This CDR3 comprises 16 residues. The CDR3 reads CASSLEGSPPGNTIYF. The CDR3, as DNA: TGCGCCAGCAGCTTGGAGGGGTCGCCGCCTGGAAACACCATATATTTT.

This clonotype was recorded at least ten times. V gene TRBV7-2 combines with J gene TRBJ1-2; D is unresolved. Germline assignment: CDR1 SGHTA and CDR2 FQGNSA. The V end was cut by 1 base, the J end by 4 bases, with 7 bases between. The CDR3 has 13 residues. DNA of the CDR3: TGTGCCAGCAGCTTAGACCGGATCTATGGCTACACCTTC. It codes for CASSLDRIYGYTF. The full variable domain, in which reference TRBV7-2 and TRBJ1-2 provide the parts outside the CDR3, is GAGVSQSPSNKVTEKGKDVELRCDPISGHTALYWYRQSLGQGLEFLIYFQGNSAPDKSGLPSDRFSAERTGGSVSTLTIQRTQQEDSAVYLCASSLDRIYGYTFGSGTRLTVV.

This clonotype was seen ten or more times. For the CDR3, the DNA is TGTGCCAGCAGTACCGTGACTTCTCCCGAGCAGTTCTTC. Its translation: CASSTVTSPEQFF. The chain couples TRBV6-5 to TRBJ2-1; no clear D gene. Deletions cut 5 bases from V and 10 bases from J, with 15 bases between. Per the germline V gene, CDR1 is MNHEY and CDR2 is SVGAGI. This CDR3 comprises 13 residues.

This clonotype was seen repeatedly, ten times or more. This chain uses TRBV5-1 with TRBJ2-2; TRBD1 aligns across 7 bases. With V trimmed by 3 bases and J by 0 bases, 2 bases remained unmatched. There are 15 residues in the CDR3. Germline-derived CDR1 and CDR2 are SGHRS and YFSETQ. The CDR3: CASSSDRSNTGELFF. In DNA, the CDR3 is TGCGCCAGCAGCTCGGACAGGTCGAACACCGGGGAGCTGTTTTTT.

The sample holds many counts of this clonotype. The rearrangement joins TRBV28 to TRBJ2-5, with D possibly TRBD1 on 5 matching bases. The V gene's germline CDR1 is MDHEN and CDR2 SYDVKM. The CDR3 extends over 11 amino acids. Trimming shortened V by 7 bases and J by 4 bases, and 7 bases separated the two germline ends. The CDR3 DNA follows: TGTGCCAGCACCACAGGAGAGACCCAGTACTTC. Protein product: CASTTGETQYF.

This clonotype came up many times. The rearrangement links TRBV19 to TRBJ1-2, with a weak D call TRBD1 (6 bases). Germline loops: CDR1 LNHDA, CDR2 SQIVND (reference sequence). The CDR3 length is 16 residues. The V end was cut by 3 bases, the J end by 4 bases, with 18 bases between. The CDR3 protein is CASSIWRQEWSYGYTF. CDR3 sequence (DNA): TGTGCCAGTAGTATTTGGAGACAGGAGTGGTCCTATGGCTACACCTTC.

This clonotype was detected ten times or more. The rearrangement uses TRBV20-1 and TRBJ2-3; 15 nucleotides align to TRBD2. V was pared by 4 bases and J by 5 bases, with 16 bases of the junction left unmatched. The CDR3 is 19 residues long. CDR1 is DFQATT and CDR2 is SNEGSKA in the germline V gene (reference sequence). In nucleotides, the CDR3 is TGCAGTGCTAAAAAGGGACTAGCGGGGGGCCAGTTTGGGGTAGATACGCAGTATTTT. Protein product: CSAKKGLAGGQFGVDTQYF.

This clonotype was counted many times. The V call is TRBV5-1, the J call TRBJ1-1; TRBD1 is a possible D gene (5 bases). The CDR3 spans 14 residues. CDR1 and CDR2 from the germline V gene are SGHRS and YFSETQ. Deletions cut 0 bases from V and 4 bases from J, with 10 bases between. CDR3 sequence reads: CASSLGRGGTEAFF. DNA of the CDR3: TGCGCCAGCAGCTTGGGGCGGGGGGGCACTGAAGCTTTCTTT.

At least ten counts were recorded for this clonotype. The chain employs TRBV7-9 and TRBJ2-1; no firm D call. The CDR3 is 12 residues long. Trimming shortened V by 5 bases and J by 9 bases, and 11 bases separated the two germline ends. CDR1 and CDR2 from the germline V gene are SEHNR and FQNEAQ (reference sequence). The CDR3 region is CASSPFLAEQFF. The DNA of the CDR3 is TGTGCCAGCAGCCCTTTCCTGGCTGAGCAGTTCTTC.

Many counts were recorded for this clonotype. The chain links TRBV29-1 to TRBJ2-5; maybe TRBD2 (6 bases). Germline CDR1 and CDR2: SQVTM and ANQGSEA. V was shortened by 8 bases and J by 5 bases, with 9 bases between the two germline ends. The CDR3 runs to 10 residues. The CDR3 coding sequence is TGCAGCACCCGGGGGGAGACCCAGTACTTC. This encodes CSTRGETQYF.